This TCR beta chain was captured by sequencing in a study of technical replicates of blood from a handful of donors. V was pared by 4 bases and J by 1 base, with 3 bases of the junction left unmatched. The CDR3 has 15 residues. CDR1 is SGHDT, CDR2 YYEEEE, per germline. Measured with immunoSEQ multiplex PCR; TCRdb has only the in-frame clones, and not every one. The sample holds about 83,000 clones, more than 90% seen once. Specimen: T cells isolated from PBMCs. This TCR derives from a human donor in good health. J is TRBJ2-3 and V is TRBV5-6, with 10 bases lining up with TRBD2. In DNA form, the CDR3 reads TGTGCCAGCAGCGACGGGACTAGCGGCACAGATACGCAGTATTTT. This translates into CASSDGTSGTDTQYF.